One sample yielded the 12 T cell receptor beta chains listed below, sequenced in a study of a mutant IDH1 vaccine in newly diagnosed glioma. These receptors lack a known antigen. Repertoires were generated with immunoSEQ multiplex PCR, while TCRdb's copy carries only in-frame clones and drops some. The sample shows tens of thousands of clones, 65% to 85% of them seen only once. Time point of the sample: week 11, during vaccination. Every vaccination contained 300 ug of the mutant IDH1 20-mer peptide and was paired with topical imiquimod. Specimen: PBMCs, collected from a glioma patient whose treatment included an IDH1 peptide vaccine. The receptors stem from a woman aged 18-35 years with glioma.

The chain joins TRBV5-6 to TRBJ2-5; TRBD2 aligns across 8 bases. This CDR3 region has 17 residues. J lost 2 bases, V lost 4 bases, and 13 bases had no gene match. The germline gives CDR1 SGHDT, CDR2 YYEEEE. The CDR3 here is CASSPEGAGVLQETQYF. CDR3 sequence (DNA): TGTGCCAGCAGCCCCGAAGGAGCGGGAGTATTGCAAGAGACCCAGTACTTC.

This clone has a handful of counts. V gene TRBV4-3 combines with J gene TRBJ2-1; 11 nucleotides agree with TRBD2. The junction had 6 bases not matched to a gene; V was cut back by 4 bases and J by 4 bases. The CDR3 runs to 16 residues. In germline, CDR1 is LGHNA, CDR2 YSLEER. CDR3 in amino acids: CASSRTTSGRYNEQFF. The CDR3 DNA follows: TGCGCCAGCAGCCGGACTACTAGCGGGAGATACAATGAGCAGTTCTTC.

This chain connects TRBV27 to TRBJ2-1, with 7 bases lining up with TRBD2. This CDR3 is built from 16 residues. Trimming cost V 4 bases and J 8 bases; bases outside gene matches: 14. The germline CDR1 and CDR2 sequences are MNHEY and SMNVEV (reference sequence). Here the CDR3 reads CASSSLASGNRDEQFF. Written as DNA, the CDR3 is TGTGCCAGCAGTTCCCTGGCTAGCGGTAACCGGGATGAGCAGTTCTTC.

The chain joins TRBV4-3 to TRBJ1-3; D might be TRBD1 (5 bases). From germline, CDR1 is LGHNA and CDR2 YSLEER. V was clipped by 1 base and J by 0 bases, with 22 bases between them. The CDR3 is made up of 20 amino acids. CDR3 sequence (DNA): TGCGCCAGCAGCCAAGTTTTCCGGGACTCAAGGTTCGACTCTGGAAACACCATATATTTT. It is translated as CASSQVFRDSRFDSGNTIYF.

This chain joins TRBV9 and TRBJ1-3; no clear D. The germline V gene has CDR1 SGDLS and CDR2 YYNGEE. The CDR3 contains 15 residues. The V end lost 4 bases, the J end lost 0 bases, and 11 bases lay between the germline ends. The CDR3 loop reads CASSPDGISGNTIYF. The DNA of the CDR3 is TGTGCCAGCAGCCCGGACGGGATCTCTGGAAACACCATATATTTT.

This chain uses TRBV19 with TRBJ2-2, with 8 bases aligning to TRBD1. V shed 5 bases, J shed 7 bases, and the junction held 9 bases outside the gene matches. Germline V gives CDR1 LNHDA, CDR2 SQIVND (reference sequence). This CDR3 spans 15 amino acids. CDR3 loop: CASSPGQVINGELFF. For the CDR3, the DNA is TGTGCCAGTAGTCCGGGACAGGTCATAAACGGGGAGCTGTTTTTT.

This clone was found a few times. V and J are TRBV9 and TRBJ2-2; D might be TRBD1 (6 bases). The germline V gene encodes CDR1 SGDLS and CDR2 YYNGEE. V was shortened by 2 bases and J by 6 bases, with 8 bases between the two germline ends. The CDR3 sequence is 13 residues long. This CDR3 is CASSVRQAGELFF. Written as DNA, the CDR3 is TGTGCCAGCAGCGTCCGACAGGCCGGGGAGCTGTTTTTT.

This clone was observed a few times. The V call is TRBV29-1, the J call TRBJ1-4; D is undetermined. The CDR3 runs 13 residues. Germline V gene sequence: CDR1 SQVTM, CDR2 ANQGSEA. Trimming removed 2 bases from V and 8 bases from J, with 12 bases in between. The DNA of the CDR3 is TGCAGCGTTGAACGAGGGCTTGGCGAAAAACTGTTTTTT. This codes for CSVERGLGEKLFF.

The V call is TRBV4-1, the J call TRBJ2-7; the match to TRBD2 covers 9 bases. The CDR3 has 12 residues. V lost 9 bases to trimming and J lost 3 bases; unmatched junction nucleotides: 3. Germline V lookup: CDR1 MGHRA, CDR2 YSYEKL. The CDR3 is CASSGSHYEQYF. The CDR3 coding sequence is TGCGCCAGTAGCGGGAGTCACTACGAGCAGTACTTC.

J is TRBJ2-1 and V is TRBV4-3, with 7 bases matching TRBD2. The CDR3 has 15 amino acids. V dropped 4 bases and J dropped 7; count of bases not matched to a gene: 10. The germline V gene encodes CDR1 LGHNA and CDR2 YSLEER. The CDR3 sequence is CASSPYKSSGNEQFF. Written as DNA, the CDR3 is TGCGCCAGCAGCCCCTACAAATCTAGCGGTAATGAGCAGTTCTTC.

V usage is TRBV5-5 and J usage is TRBJ1-4, with D uncertain. The CDR3 totals 15 residues. Germline CDR1 is SGHKS and CDR2 is YYEKEE (reference sequence). V lost 4 bases to trimming and J lost 8 bases, with 18 bases between them. The CDR3 sequence is CASSHENWVAEKLFF. The CDR3 DNA reads as TGTGCCAGCAGCCACGAGAATTGGGTGGCGGAAAAACTGTTTTTT.

Details on this clone: Germline and junction disagree at one end, which may indicate a read error. The V and J genes are TRBV5-1 and TRBJ1-2; unclear D gene. CDR3 length: 12 amino acids. The germline V gene encodes CDR1 SGHRS and CDR2 YFSETQ. The CDR3 protein is CASSPGVLVEAF. The CDR3 nucleotides read TGCGCCAGCAGCCCCGGAGTACTAGTCGAGGCTTTC.